The rows below give T cell receptor beta chains drawn from one sample of a study of blood T cell repertoires in COVID-19. Assay used: immunoSEQ multiplex PCR; TCRdb lists only in-frame clones, some missing. This table has 170,000 or so clones, about three quarters appearing once. What was sequenced was peripheral blood. The receptors here all came from a woman between 70 and 85 years old with acute or convalescent COVID-19. Each CDR3 is given with its conserved first and last residue. The D gene is left open where the match is weak. Size is stated for part of the rows, as once, few or many counts, or as a class when the clone is expanded.

J,size,D,V,DNA,CDR3
TRBJ2-2,NA,NA,TRBV25-1,TGTGCCAGCAGTGATAGGCGGGGAGTAGGGAACACCGGGGAGCTGTTTTTT,CASSDRRGVGNTGELFF
TRBJ2-4,NA,NA,TRBV4-2,TGTGCCAGCAGCCAAGACCCAGGCCGGTGGAACATTCAGTACTTC,CASSQDPGRWNIQYF
TRBJ2-1,NA,TRBD1,TRBV18,TGTGCCAGCTCAGGGGACAGGGGGAACAATGAGCAGTTCTTC,CASSGDRGNNEQFF
TRBJ1-6,NA,TRBD1,TRBV5-1,TGCGCCAGCAGCTCCCAGGGGGGTCATTCACCCCTCCACTTT,CASSSQGGHSPLHF
TRBJ1-1,NA,NA,TRBV30,TGTGCCTGGAGTACTACCCGAGACAGCTACCTGAACACTGAAGCTTTCTTT,CAWSTTRDSYLNTEAFF
TRBJ1-6,NA,TRBD1,TRBV6-5,TGTGCCAGCAGTTACTCGAGGGGACAGGGGAATTCACCCCTCCACTTT,CASSYSRGQGNSPLHF
TRBJ1-4,NA,TRBD1,TRBV28,TGTGCCAGTCGGAAAGCCGGGACAGTGAATGAAAAACTGTTTTTT,CASRKAGTVNEKLFF
TRBJ1-2,NA,NA,TRBV19,TGTGCCAGTAGTATCGGCAGGGACTATGGCTACACCTTC,CASSIGRDYGYTF
TRBJ1-2,few,NA,TRBV5-6,TGTGCCAGCAGCTTCGGTGCTGGCTACACCTTC,CASSFGAGYTF
TRBJ2-2,NA,TRBD2,TRBV2,TGTGCCAGCGGGAAGCGGGAGGGCGCCGGGGAGCTGTTTTTT,CASGKREGAGELFF
TRBJ1-6,few,TRBD1,TRBV7-2,TGTGCCAGCAGCTTCACAGGGGGTTCAAATTCACCCCTCCACTTT,CASSFTGGSNSPLHF
TRBJ2-1,NA,NA,TRBV19,TGTGCCAGTAGTATAGGTAGAGAACGAAAGAAGCAGTTCTTC,CASSIGRERKKQFF
TRBJ2-7,NA,NA,TRBV2,TGTGCCAGCAGTTTCGACAGCTACGAGCAGTACTTC,CASSFDSYEQYF
TRBJ1-1,NA,TRBD1,TRBV18,TGTGCCAGCTCACGCGACAGGGGGAGTATGAACACTGAAGCTTTCTTT,CASSRDRGSMNTEAFF
TRBJ1-5,once,NA,TRBV3-1/TRBV3-2,TGTGCCAGCAGCTCCCGTAGCAATCAGCCCCAGCATTTT,CASSSRSNQPQHF
TRBJ2-2,NA,NA,TRBV6-6,TGTGCCAGCAGTTACTGGCCCCCCACCGGGGAGCTGTTTTTT,CASSYWPPTGELFF
TRBJ2-3,NA,TRBD1,TRBV2,TGTGCCAGCTCGGGACAGGGGCCCAGTGGAACGCAGTATTTT,CASSGQGPSGTQYF
TRBJ1-1,NA,NA,TRBV11-3,TGTGCCAGCAGCTTTACTAATTTT,CASSFTNF
TRBJ1-2,once,NA,TRBV2,TGTGCCAGCAGTGAGGAGAATAACTATGGCTACACCTTC,CASSEENNYGYTF